These T cell receptor beta chains were read from a single sample in a study of identical twins. TCRdb re-derived calls from the 5' RACE reads in MiXCR, one entry per CDR3 protein. The sample consists of some 1,600,000 distinct CDR3 sequences, about 30% of them appearing once. The sequenced material came from cord blood. The source is a newborn girl in good health. Both conserved end residues are part of each CDR3. Fields, in order: CDR3 protein, CDR3 DNA, J gene, V gene, clone size, D gene. A D gene is named only where the DNA matches it firmly. The listing skips clone size in some rows; elsewhere it reads once, few, many or a size class.

CDR3: CASTRTGHWDSNQPQHF
DNA: TGTGCCAGCACTCGGACGGGGCACTGGGATAGCAATCAGCCCCAGCATTTT
J: TRBJ1-5
V: TRBV6-1
size: few
D: -

CDR3: CSATGQKYNEQFF
DNA: TGCAGTGCCACGGGACAGAAATACAATGAGCAGTTCTTC
J: TRBJ2-1
V: TRBV20-1
size: few
D: TRBD1

CDR3: CSASHTGELFF
DNA: TGCAGTGCTAGTCACACCGGGGAGCTGTTTTTT
J: TRBJ2-2
V: TRBV20-1
size: -
D: -

CDR3: CASSLDRGGGGYTF
DNA: TGTGCCAGCAGCTTAGACAGGGGGGGAGGGGGCTACACCTTC
J: TRBJ1-2
V: TRBV7-2
size: -
D: TRBD1

CDR3: CASSRGLDQPQHF
DNA: TGTGCCAGCAGCCGCGGGCTCGATCAGCCCCAGCATTTT
J: TRBJ1-5
V: TRBV7-7
size: -
D: -

CDR3: CASSFGQVPYGYTF
DNA: TGTGCCAGCAGTTTTGGACAGGTTCCTTATGGCTACACCTTC
J: TRBJ1-2
V: TRBV28
size: few
D: TRBD1

CDR3: CASSPIPGRVGADTQYF
DNA: TGTGCCAGCAGTCCAATTCCAGGACGGGTTGGGGCAGATACGCAGTATTTT
J: TRBJ2-3
V: TRBV28
size: few
D: -

CDR3: CASSPRGTASYGYTF
DNA: TGTGCCAGCTCACCACGGGGGACAGCCTCCTATGGCTACACCTTC
J: TRBJ1-2
V: TRBV18
size: -
D: TRBD1

CDR3: CASSLRGPGNEQFF
DNA: TGCGCCAGCAGCTTGAGAGGGCCGGGGAATGAGCAGTTCTTC
J: TRBJ2-1
V: TRBV5-1
size: many
D: -

CDR3: CASSFGEPYGYTF
DNA: TGTGCCAGCAGTTTTGGGGAGCCGTATGGCTACACCTTC
J: TRBJ1-2
V: TRBV12-3/TRBV12-4
size: few
D: -

CDR3: CASSYSKGWSYEQYF
DNA: TGTGCCAGCAGTTACTCAAAAGGGTGGTCCTACGAGCAGTACTTC
J: TRBJ2-7
V: TRBV6-5
size: few
D: -

CDR3: CASTGTLGEKLFF
DNA: TGCGCCAGCACCGGGACCCTCGGGGAAAAACTGTTTTTT
J: TRBJ1-4
V: TRBV5-1
size: -
D: -

CDR3: CASSQGWTSGYNEQFF
DNA: TGTGCCAGCAGCCAAGGTTGGACTAGCGGTTACAATGAGCAGTTCTTC
J: TRBJ2-1
V: TRBV14
size: -
D: TRBD2

CDR3: CASSHLPGQHYGYTF
DNA: TGTGCCAGCAGCCACCTACCGGGACAGCACTATGGCTACACCTTC
J: TRBJ1-2
V: TRBV3-1
size: -
D: TRBD1

CDR3: CASSLRGSGGPTDTQYF
DNA: TGTGCCAGCAGTTTACGGGGTAGCGGGGGGCCCACAGATACGCAGTATTTT
J: TRBJ2-3
V: TRBV27
size: -
D: TRBD2

CDR3: CASRRQFIGGYTF
DNA: TGTGCCAGCAGACGACAGTTTATAGGTGGCTACACCTTC
J: TRBJ1-2
V: TRBV12-3/TRBV12-4
size: -
D: -

CDR3: CASSLGNKSRAGRWETQYF
DNA: TGCGCCAGCAGCTTGGGAAATAAGTCTCGAGCAGGGAGATGGGAGACCCAGTACTTC
J: TRBJ2-5
V: TRBV5-1
size: few
D: -

CDR3: CASSFGWGLNGNQPQHF
DNA: TGTGCCAGCAGTTTTGGGTGGGGGTTAAACGGCAATCAGCCCCAGCATTTT
J: TRBJ1-5
V: TRBV12-3/TRBV12-4
size: -
D: -

CDR3: CASSQDDVYEQYF
DNA: TGTGCCAGCAGCCAAGATGACGTTTACGAGCAGTACTTC
J: TRBJ2-7
V: TRBV3-1
size: few
D: -

CDR3: CSDPRRAYEQYF
DNA: TGCAGCGATCCCCGACGGGCCTACGAGCAGTACTTC
J: TRBJ2-7
V: TRBV29-1
size: few
D: -

CDR3: CASSLDPGPLVGTQYF
DNA: TGTGCCAGCAGCTTAGATCCGGGGCCCTTGGTAGGGACGCAGTATTTT
J: TRBJ2-3
V: TRBV7-2
size: -
D: -

CDR3: CSARYRGYSYEQYF
DNA: TGCAGTGCTAGGTACAGGGGGTACTCCTACGAGCAGTACTTC
J: TRBJ2-7
V: TRBV20-1
size: -
D: TRBD1

CDR3: CASSLSSGRAPDTQYF
DNA: TGTGCCAGCAGTTTATCGAGCGGGAGGGCCCCAGATACGCAGTATTTT
J: TRBJ2-3
V: TRBV27
size: -
D: TRBD2

CDR3: CASSVSPTWYGYTF
DNA: TGTGCCAGCAGCGTCAGCCCCACTTGGTATGGCTACACCTTC
J: TRBJ1-2
V: TRBV9
size: few
D: -

CDR3: CASSPHLTRDTGSYSNQPQHF
DNA: TGCGCCAGCAGCCCCCACCTTACTAGGGACACGGGGTCCTATAGCAATCAGCCCCAGCATTTT
J: TRBJ1-5
V: TRBV5-1
size: -
D: -

CDR3: CASSQLGRLHEKLFF
DNA: TGTGCCAGCAGCCAACTGGGGAGGCTACATGAAAAACTGTTTTTT
J: TRBJ1-4
V: TRBV3-1
size: once
D: -

CDR3: CASSLASTPWNEQFF
DNA: TGTGCCAGCAGCTTAGCGTCTACCCCGTGGAATGAGCAGTTCTTC
J: TRBJ2-1
V: TRBV7-9
size: -
D: -

CDR3: CASSQEFSGYSNEKLFF
DNA: TGTGCCAGCAGCCAAGAGTTTAGCGGCTACTCTAATGAAAAACTGTTTTTT
J: TRBJ1-4
V: TRBV4-2
size: -
D: -

CDR3: CASSQPTRDPQNEQFF
DNA: TGTGCCAGCAGCCAACCCACCCGGGACCCACAAAATGAGCAGTTCTTC
J: TRBJ2-1
V: TRBV4-2
size: -
D: -

CDR3: CSARDNTNYGYTF
DNA: TGCAGTGCTAGAGATAACACAAACTATGGCTACACCTTC
J: TRBJ1-2
V: TRBV20-1
size: -
D: -

CDR3: CASKPEASLGAEAFF
DNA: TGTGCCAGCAAGCCTGAAGCCTCCCTTGGGGCTGAAGCTTTCTTT
J: TRBJ1-1
V: TRBV6-5
size: -
D: -

CDR3: CASSPRGRTQYF
DNA: TGTGCCAGCAGCCCCCGGGGGCGGACCCAGTACTTC
J: TRBJ2-5
V: TRBV9
size: -
D: -

CDR3: CASRTGHLNTEAFF
DNA: TGTGCCAGCAGGACAGGGCACCTGAACACTGAAGCTTTCTTT
J: TRBJ1-1
V: TRBV28
size: -
D: TRBD1

CDR3: CSARVRGPPQEPQHF
DNA: TGCAGTGCTAGAGTTCGGGGACCCCCCCAGGAGCCCCAGCATTTT
J: TRBJ1-5
V: TRBV20-1
size: few
D: -

CDR3: CASSSGRWETQYF
DNA: TGTGCCAGCAGTTCGGGACGGTGGGAGACCCAGTACTTC
J: TRBJ2-5
V: TRBV12-3/TRBV12-4
size: few
D: -

CDR3: CATRTTDFPTDTQYF
DNA: TGTGCCACCCGAACCACTGACTTCCCCACAGATACGCAGTATTTT
J: TRBJ2-3
V: TRBV10-3
size: few
D: -

CDR3: CASSSLRRTDTQYF
DNA: TGTGCCAGCTCTAGCCTCCGCCGCACAGATACGCAGTATTTT
J: TRBJ2-3
V: TRBV2
size: few
D: -

CDR3: CASSFLGASGYNEQYF
DNA: TGTGCCAGCAGTTTTCTTGGGGCTAGCGGATACAATGAGCAGTACTTC
J: TRBJ2-7
V: TRBV12-3/TRBV12-4
size: once
D: TRBD2

CDR3: CASSQDLGGGPYGYTF
DNA: TGTGCCAGCAGCCAAGATCTTGGAGGGGGCCCCTATGGCTACACCTTC
J: TRBJ1-2
V: TRBV14
size: -
D: TRBD1

CDR3: CASSQDVGTGGSYGYTF
DNA: TGCGCCAGCAGCCAAGATGTGGGGACAGGGGGCAGCTATGGCTACACCTTC
J: TRBJ1-2
V: TRBV4-1
size: -
D: TRBD1

CDR3: CASRPGQGNTEAFF
DNA: TGTGCCAGCAGGCCTGGACAGGGGAACACTGAAGCTTTCTTT
J: TRBJ1-1
V: TRBV2
size: many
D: TRBD1

CDR3: CASSPPTRRGYNEQFF
DNA: TGTGCCAGCAGCCCTCCTACTAGAAGAGGATACAATGAGCAGTTCTTC
J: TRBJ2-1
V: TRBV11-1
size: few
D: -

CDR3: CASSEVCYEQYF
DNA: TGTGCCAGCAGTGAAGTCTGCTACGAGCAGTACTTC
J: TRBJ2-7
V: TRBV6-1
size: -
D: -

CDR3: CASSFAGTPGYTF
DNA: TGCGCCAGCAGCTTTGCCGGGACGCCTGGCTACACCTTC
J: TRBJ1-2
V: TRBV5-1
size: many
D: -

CDR3: CASSQTVSGANVLTF
DNA: TGTGCCAGCAGCCAGACAGTCTCTGGGGCCAACGTCCTGACTTTC
J: TRBJ2-6
V: TRBV11-2
size: -
D: -

CDR3: CASSPRTGVDEKLFF
DNA: TGTGCCAGCAGTCCCCGGACAGGGGTGGATGAAAAACTGTTTTTT
J: TRBJ1-4
V: TRBV28
size: few
D: TRBD1